The 3 T cell receptor beta chains in this list originate from one sample, sequenced in a study of chemoradiotherapy in HPV16-positive cancers. Some clones are missing from TCRdb's copy, which holds only in-frame ones; the method was immunoSEQ multiplex PCR. The sample records under 8,000 clones, around 70% being singletons. The sequenced sample was tumor tissue, obtained from a patient who underwent chemoradiotherapy. The source of these receptors is a human donor with HPV-associated anogenital cancer.

This clone was detected a few times. An end of the junction does not agree with germline; a read error may underlie this. The gene calls are TRBV30 and TRBJ2-7; 7 bases align to TRBD2. The CDR3 runs 12 residues. In germline, CDR1 is GTSNPN, CDR2 SVGIG (reference sequence). The CDR3 spells CAWSVALAEKFF. CDR3 coding DNA: TGTGCCTGGAGTGTAGCGCTAGCGGAAAAGTTCTTC.

This clone occurred once. This sequence joins TRBV9 and TRBJ2-5, with 7 bases aligning to TRBD2. Trimming at V came to 2 bases and at J to 5 bases, leaving 9 bases not matched to a gene. Per the germline V gene, CDR1 is SGDLS and CDR2 is YYNGEE. CDR3 length: 15 amino acids. CDR3 DNA sequence: TGTGCCAGCAGCGTCTCGGCGGGAGAACGGGAGACCCAGTACTTC. It yields the protein CASSVSAGERETQYF.

V usage is TRBV6-6 and J usage is TRBJ2-1, with 7 bases lining up with TRBD1. The V gene end was trimmed by 6 bases and the J gene end by 7 bases; junction bases not matched to a gene: 9. Germline CDR1 is MNHNY and CDR2 is SVGAGI (reference sequence). CDR3 size: 14 residues. The DNA of the CDR3 is TGTGCCAGCAGCATAACCGCAGGGGGAAATGAGCAGTTCTTC. Translation: CASSITAGGNEQFF.